Below, 8 T cell receptor beta chains from the same sample are listed, as sequenced in a study of CD8 T cells in Susac syndrome. A quantity of about 0.5 to 1 ug RNA underwent reverse transcription using random hexamers. TCRdb independently ran MiXCR on the immunoSEQ multiplex PCR reads; one entry per CDR3 protein. The table includes under 150,000 distinct CDR3 sequences, approximately 95% detected once. The sample was CD4+ T cells from PBMCs. Receptor source: a human donor with Susac syndrome.

The rearrangement uses TRBV6-2 or TRBV6-3 and TRBJ2-5; perhaps TRBD1 as D (5 bases). Trimming shortened V by 7 bases and J by 5 bases, and 23 bases separated the two germline ends. Germline V CDR1 and CDR2: MNHEY, SVGEGT. CDR3 length equals 16 residues. CDR3 sequence reads: CASKGKSLTLTETQYF. The CDR3 DNA reads as TGTGCCAGCAAGGGGAAAAGTCTAACCCTCACCGAGACCCAGTACTTC.

This chain links TRBV28 with TRBJ2-1; either TRBD1 or TRBD2 may fit D (5 bases each). The CDR3 covers 15 residues. V lost 2 bases to trimming and J lost 7 bases, with 15 bases between them. Germline CDR1 MDHEN, CDR2 SYDVKM. The CDR3 region has the DNA TGTGCCAGCAGTTTAGGGGGATTGTGGATAAATGAGCAGTTCTTC. This encodes CASSLGGLWINEQFF.

The gene calls are TRBV5-4 and TRBJ2-3; possible D gene TRBD2, 5 bases. The CDR3 is 16 amino acids. Germline-derived CDR1 and CDR2 are SGHNT and YYREEE (reference sequence). V gave up 3 bases and J gave up 1 base, with 15 bases separating them. CDR3 amino acids: CASSSSSWRGTDTQYF. Written as DNA, the CDR3 is TGTGCCAGCAGCTCTTCTAGTTGGCGGGGCACAGATACGCAGTATTTT. Using reference TRBV5-4 and TRBJ2-3 for the parts outside the CDR3, the full variable domain is ETGVTQSPTHLIKTRGQQVTLRCSSQSGHNTVSWYQQALGQGPQFIFQYYREEENGRGNFPPRFSGLQFPNYSSELNVNALELDDSALYLCASSSSSWRGTDTQYFGPGTRLTVL.

The rearrangement uses TRBV27 and TRBJ2-7; TRBD2 matches at 8 bases. CDR3 length equals 17 residues. V trimming: 5 bases; J trimming: 2 bases; junction bases outside the gene matches: 14. Germline CDR1 is MNHEY and CDR2 is SMNVEV (reference sequence). CDR3 sequence (DNA): TGTGCCAGCAGTCCCCTCTTCCTTAGCGGGACCCCCTACGAGCAGTACTTC. Its protein is CASSPLFLSGTPYEQYF.

The sample holds one count of this clonotype. V usage is TRBV25-1 and J usage is TRBJ2-7, with TRBD1 identical over 8 bases. This CDR3 comprises 14 residues. In germline, CDR1 is MGHDK, CDR2 SYGVNS. V lost 4 bases and J lost 2; bases outside the gene matches: 4. The CDR3 sequence is CASSGQGRAYEQYF. The CDR3 nucleotides are TGTGCCAGCAGTGGACAGGGGCGCGCCTACGAGCAGTACTTC.

The chain links TRBV20-1 to TRBJ2-3; 8 positions agree with TRBD2. Per germline, CDR1 DFQATT and CDR2 SNEGSKA (reference sequence). The CDR3 runs to 17 residues. J was trimmed by 0 bases and V by 4 bases; bases with no gene match: 12. CDR3 coding DNA: TGCAGTGCTAAAAGAGCGGACGGGGGGGGGAGCACAGATACGCAGTATTTT. The encoded protein is CSAKRADGGGSTDTQYF.

The chain combines TRBV7-2 with TRBJ2-5, with D perhaps given as TRBD1 or TRBD2 (5 bases each). Germline-derived CDR1 and CDR2 are SGHTA and FQGNSA. V was trimmed by 1 base and J by 3 bases, leaving 18 bases between them. The CDR3 extends over 17 amino acids. CDR3 in DNA: TGTGCCAGCAGCTTAGAGGGGAGACTATCACTAAAAGAGACCCAGTACTTC. This codes for CASSLEGRLSLKETQYF.

The chain carries TRBV5-1 and TRBJ1-6; the D is unclear. Trimming took off 0 bases at V and 10 bases at J, with 8 bases between the two ends. The CDR3 length is 13 residues. Germline-derived CDR1 and CDR2 are SGHRS and YFSETQ. The CDR3 region has the DNA TGCGCCAGCAGCTTGGCCGAGGGATCACCCCTCCACTTT. Residues: CASSLAEGSPLHF. The full variable domain, its missing parts supplied by reference TRBV5-1 and TRBJ1-6, is KAGVTQTPRYLIKTRGQQVTLSCSPISGHRSVSWYQQTPGQGLQFLFEYFSETQRNKGNFPGRFSGRQFSNSRSEMNVSTLELGDSALYLCASSLAEGSPLHFGNGTRLTVT.